These T cell receptor beta chains were read from a single sample in a study of cytomegalovirus exposure and HLA in healthy donors. The assay was immunoSEQ multiplex PCR, and TCRdb's table has in-frame clones only and misses some. The table has 75,000 to 90,000 clones, under 80% seen once. The sample was PBMCs. These receptors were collected from a man aged 25 to 45 in good health and CMV-seropositive. The CDR3 runs from the conserved cysteine through the conserved F or W. D genes are given only for firm matches. Expanded clones are given a class, and other clones once, few, many or no size at all.

V: TRBV15; J: TRBJ2-7; D: -; size: -; DNA: TGTGCCACCAGCAGAGCTACAGGGAGTTTCTACGAGCAGTACTTC; CDR3: CATSRATGSFYEQYF
V: TRBV2; J: TRBJ2-2; D: -; size: -; DNA: TGTGCCAGCGGAGGGGACACCGGGGAGCTGTTTTTT; CDR3: CASGGDTGELFF
V: TRBV27; J: TRBJ2-1; D: TRBD2; size: -; DNA: TGTGCCAGCAGTTTATGGCTAGCGGGAGCCTACAATGAGCAGTTCTTC; CDR3: CASSLWLAGAYNEQFF
V: TRBV5-4; J: TRBJ2-7; D: -; size: few; DNA: TGTGCCAGCAGCTCTCAGATCACCAACGAGCAGTACTTC; CDR3: CASSSQITNEQYF
V: TRBV9; J: TRBJ1-3; D: -; size: -; DNA: TGTGCCAGCAGCGTGGACAGTTTCGGGGGAAACACCATATATTTT; CDR3: CASSVDSFGGNTIYF
V: TRBV29-1; J: TRBJ2-2; D: TRBD2; size: -; DNA: TGCAGCGGGGACGGGAGGCCGAACACCGGGGAGCTGTTTTTT; CDR3: CSGDGRPNTGELFF
V: TRBV18; J: TRBJ1-1; D: -; size: many; DNA: TGTGCCAGCTCACCAGGACAGAACACTGAAGCTTTCTTT; CDR3: CASSPGQNTEAFF
V: TRBV5-1; J: TRBJ1-1; D: -; size: -; DNA: TGCGCCAGCAGCTTGTCACAGGTGGACACTGAAGCTTTCTTT; CDR3: CASSLSQVDTEAFF
V: TRBV6-5; J: TRBJ2-7; D: -; size: -; DNA: TGTGCCAGCAGTTACGGGGCAGGCGAGCAGTACTTC; CDR3: CASSYGAGEQYF
V: TRBV5-6; J: TRBJ2-5; D: TRBD2; size: -; DNA: TGTGCCAGCAGCGGCACCCATTCGACTAGCGCGTTCGAGACCCAGTACTTC; CDR3: CASSGTHSTSAFETQYF
V: TRBV29-1; J: TRBJ1-2; D: -; size: -; DNA: TGCAGCGTGGACAGCAGAACTAACTATGGCTACCCCTTC; CDR3: CSVDSRTNYGYPF
V: TRBV9; J: TRBJ1-6; D: -; size: -; DNA: TGTGCCAGCAGGGCCGGGAGCTCCTATAATTCACCCCTCCACTTT; CDR3: CASRAGSSYNSPLHF
V: TRBV6-5; J: TRBJ2-7; D: -; size: -; DNA: TGTGCCAGCGTCAATCCGGGACACGGCGGCGAGCAGTACTTC; CDR3: CASVNPGHGGEQYF
V: TRBV28; J: TRBJ2-1; D: TRBD2; size: -; DNA: TGTGCCAGCAGACGTACGGGGACTAGCGGGCCCAATGAGCAGTTCTTC; CDR3: CASRRTGTSGPNEQFF
V: TRBV7-6; J: TRBJ2-7; D: -; size: -; DNA: TGTGCCAGCAGCTTATACGAGAGCTCCTACGAGCAGTACTTC; CDR3: CASSLYESSYEQYF
V: TRBV2; J: TRBJ1-1; D: -; size: -; DNA: TGTGCCAGCAGTACCAACAGGAACACTGAAGCTTTCTTT; CDR3: CASSTNRNTEAFF
V: TRBV5-1; J: TRBJ1-1; D: -; size: -; DNA: TGCGCCAGCAGCTTAGGGGGTAACACTGAAGCTTTCTTT; CDR3: CASSLGGNTEAFF
V: TRBV4-2; J: TRBJ2-7; D: TRBD2; size: few; DNA: TGTGCCAGCAGCCCCCGGACTAGCGGGAGCGAGCAGTACTTC; CDR3: CASSPRTSGSEQYF
V: TRBV28; J: TRBJ2-7; D: TRBD1; size: few; DNA: TGTGCCAGCAGCCCTCCGGTCAGGGGGTACGAGCAGTACTTC; CDR3: CASSPPVRGYEQYF
V: TRBV7-6; J: TRBJ1-6; D: -; size: -; DNA: TGTGCCAGCAGCCCATTGGGGGCAGGGCAGAATTCACCCCTCCACTTT; CDR3: CASSPLGAGQNSPLHF
V: TRBV6-6; J: TRBJ1-4; D: -; size: -; DNA: TGTGCCAGCACTCTCGGGGGAAAACTGTTTTTT; CDR3: CASTLGGKLFF
V: TRBV27; J: TRBJ2-3; D: TRBD2; size: few; DNA: TGTGCCAGCAGTTTATCACTAGCGGGAGACCCAGATACGCAGTATTTT; CDR3: CASSLSLAGDPDTQYF
V: TRBV18; J: TRBJ1-1; D: -; size: -; DNA: TGTGCCAGCTCAACCCCGGAGATGAACACTGAAGCTTTCTTT; CDR3: CASSTPEMNTEAFF
V: TRBV5-6; J: TRBJ1-1; D: -; size: -; DNA: TGTGCCAGCAGCTTGACCCGGACTGAAGCTTTCTTT; CDR3: CASSLTRTEAFF
V: TRBV7-2; J: TRBJ2-7; D: TRBD2; size: -; DNA: TGTGCCAGCAGCTTTAGTACTAGCGGAAATGAACGGTACTTC; CDR3: CASSFSTSGNERYF
V: TRBV7-3; J: TRBJ1-1; D: -; size: -; DNA: TGTGCCAGCAGCTTAACGCCGGGTACTGAAGCTTTCTTT; CDR3: CASSLTPGTEAFF
V: TRBV9; J: TRBJ1-1; D: TRBD1; size: -; DNA: TGTGCCAGCAGCGCTTTGGACAGGGTCGGCACTGAAGCTTTCTTT; CDR3: CASSALDRVGTEAFF
V: TRBV9; J: TRBJ2-2; D: -; size: -; DNA: TGTGCCAGCAGCCGCGATGTTAAGACCGGGGAGCTGTTTTTT; CDR3: CASSRDVKTGELFF
V: TRBV2; J: TRBJ1-4; D: -; size: -; DNA: TGTGCCAGCAGTGAACCCAGGACCCGCGGGTTTAATGAAAAACTGTTTTTT; CDR3: CASSEPRTRGFNEKLFF
V: TRBV5-4; J: TRBJ2-7; D: -; size: -; DNA: TGTGCCAGCAGCCCTAAAGGAGGGGGGGCCTACGAGCAGTACTTC; CDR3: CASSPKGGGAYEQYF
V: TRBV29-1; J: TRBJ2-3; D: TRBD2; size: -; DNA: TGCAGCGTTGCAGAGACTAGCGCAGATACGCAGTATTTT; CDR3: CSVAETSADTQYF
V: TRBV10-2; J: TRBJ1-5; D: -; size: -; DNA: TGCGCCAGCAGTGTACTGTCTAATCAGCCCCAGCATTTT; CDR3: CASSVLSNQPQHF
V: TRBV14; J: TRBJ1-1; D: TRBD1; size: -; DNA: TGTGCCAGCAGCCCCCTAGGACAGGGGGCAGGCACTGAAGCTTTCTTT; CDR3: CASSPLGQGAGTEAFF
V: TRBV6-5; J: TRBJ1-5; D: -; size: few; DNA: TGTGCCAGCAGCCCCGGTTTATTTAGCAATCAGCCCCAGCATTTT; CDR3: CASSPGLFSNQPQHF
V: TRBV9; J: TRBJ2-3; D: TRBD2; size: few; DNA: TGTGCCAGCAGCGACCGGACTAGCGGGAGCACAGATACGCAGTATTTT; CDR3: CASSDRTSGSTDTQYF
V: TRBV7-2; J: TRBJ1-5; D: -; size: -; DNA: TGTGCCAGCAGCTTAGCGCTTGTCGGGATCAATCAGCCCCAGCATTTT; CDR3: CASSLALVGINQPQHF
V: TRBV28; J: TRBJ1-2; D: -; size: few; DNA: TGTGCCAGCAGTTCGGGAAGTCATTTCCTCTATGGCTACACCTTC; CDR3: CASSSGSHFLYGYTF
V: TRBV4-2; J: TRBJ1-4; D: TRBD1; size: few; DNA: TGTGCCAGCAGCCAGACAGGGGGAAATGAAAAACTGTTTTTT; CDR3: CASSQTGGNEKLFF
V: TRBV10-3; J: TRBJ1-6; D: -; size: -; DNA: TGTGCCATCAGTGAGAGCGGGGCAAATAATTCACCCCTCCACTTT; CDR3: CAISESGANNSPLHF
V: TRBV28; J: TRBJ2-7; D: -; size: few; DNA: TGTGCCAGCAGTTTAAACAGGCTGTTGGTTCGCGAGCAGTACTTC; CDR3: CASSLNRLLVREQYF
V: TRBV5-6; J: TRBJ1-2; D: -; size: -; DNA: TGTGCCAGCAGCCTGGGACACCAGGAAGGTGGCTACACCTTC; CDR3: CASSLGHQEGGYTF
V: TRBV6-6; J: TRBJ1-5; D: -; size: few; DNA: TGTGCCACCCTCCCGTTCGGCAATCAGCCCCAGCATTTT; CDR3: CATLPFGNQPQHF
V: TRBV18; J: TRBJ1-5; D: TRBD1; size: few; DNA: TGTGCCAGCTCACTCGACAGGGGGAGGCAGCCCCAGCATTTT; CDR3: CASSLDRGRQPQHF
V: TRBV7-8; J: TRBJ2-7; D: -; size: -; DNA: TGTGCCAGCAGCTTAGCGGAGATGACCTACGAGCAGTACTTC; CDR3: CASSLAEMTYEQYF
V: TRBV15; J: TRBJ2-3; D: -; size: few; DNA: TGTGCCACCAGCAGAGGGACCCGGGGGGATACGCAGTATTTT; CDR3: CATSRGTRGDTQYF
V: TRBV5-6; J: TRBJ2-5; D: -; size: -; DNA: TGTGCCAGCAGCCCCGCAACCTCAGGGGTGGGGTCAGAGACCCAGTACTTC; CDR3: CASSPATSGVGSETQYF
V: TRBV9; J: TRBJ1-1; D: -; size: -; DNA: TGTGCCAGCAGCGTACAGGCCTCGAACACTGAAGCTTTCTTT; CDR3: CASSVQASNTEAFF
V: TRBV4-1; J: TRBJ1-2; D: -; size: -; DNA: TGCGCCAGCAGCCAGGAAATTACAGGGCCTTATGGCTACCCCTTC; CDR3: CASSQEITGPYGYPF
V: TRBV5-4; J: TRBJ2-5; D: -; size: -; DNA: TGTGCCAGCAGCTTGGACGGTGGTGAGACCCAGTACTTC; CDR3: CASSLDGGETQYF
V: TRBV6-5; J: TRBJ1-2; D: -; size: -; DNA: TGTGCCAGCAGACCCGGGCCCGAGGGCTATGGCTACACCTTC; CDR3: CASRPGPEGYGYTF
V: TRBV6-5; J: TRBJ2-1; D: TRBD2; size: once; DNA: TGTGCCAGCAGCTCAGTAGCGGGAGCCTACAATGAGCAGTTCTTC; CDR3: CASSSVAGAYNEQFF
V: TRBV2; J: TRBJ1-5; D: -; size: few; DNA: TGTGCCAGCGGGCGGGAGACGCGCAATCAGCCCCAGCATTTT; CDR3: CASGRETRNQPQHF
V: TRBV28; J: TRBJ1-5; D: TRBD1; size: -; DNA: TGTGCCAGCAGTTTCCGTCCCAGGGGGGGCAATCAGCCCCAGCATTTT; CDR3: CASSFRPRGGNQPQHF
V: TRBV27; J: TRBJ2-3; D: TRBD2; size: -; DNA: TGTGCCAGCTCAGCCGGGACTAGCGTGTCCTCCGGTACGCAGTATTTT; CDR3: CASSAGTSVSSGTQYF